Each of the 25 T cell receptor beta chains below was sequenced from the same sample in a study of sequential checkpoint blockade in melanoma (dated by TCRdb to the late 2010s). What this sample's treatment or condition label stands for: randomized to nivolumab then ipilimumab (arm A) or the reverse (arm B). The receptor library was made with the immunoSEQ multiplex PCR assay. Here the immuneACCESS table is served through TCRdb, limited to in-frame sequences with V and J called. Missing clones are a known gap in these copies; in checked studies unresolved V genes cover under half, and the rest lacks a known reason. This sample holds almost 20,000 clones; roughly four fifths were observed only once. Approximately 56% of the sample goes to the ten largest clones. The material sequenced was CD8+ T cells sorted from blood (inferred from file names), taken from a patient given nivolumab and ipilimumab in sequence. The receptor set was obtained from a human donor with melanoma.

The gene calls are TRBV4-2 and TRBJ2-7, with D possibly matching TRBD2 (6 bases). V dropped 5 bases and J dropped 0 bases, with 17 bases sitting between them. The CDR3 is 16 amino acids. Per the germline V gene, CDR1 is LGHNA and CDR2 is YNFKEQ. CDR3 sequence reads: CASSTRDVTSSYEQYF. The CDR3 nucleotides are TGTGCCAGCAGCACGCGGGACGTTACGAGCTCCTACGAGCAGTACTTC.

The chain couples TRBV28 to TRBJ1-2; no definite D call. The germline CDR1 and CDR2 sequences are MDHEN and SYDVKM. The CDR3 totals 15 residues. V was pared by 9 bases and J by 5 bases, with 22 bases between. The CDR3 region is CASFGQTNKQYGYTF. The CDR3 DNA reads TGTGCCAGTTTTGGTCAGACTAACAAACAATATGGCTACACCTTC.

The V gene is TRBV7-3, the J gene TRBJ2-7; 9 bases match TRBD1. Germline V lookup: CDR1 SGHTA, CDR2 FQGTGA. The CDR3 has 13 residues. Trimming at V came to 4 bases and at J to 3 bases, leaving 1 base not matched to a gene. As DNA, the CDR3 is TGTGCCAGCAGCTGGGGACAGGGCTACGAGCAGTACTTC. Translated: CASSWGQGYEQYF.

The rearrangement joins TRBV12-5 to TRBJ1-2, with TRBD1 as a possible D gene (6 bases). There are 13 residues in the CDR3. The V end was cut by 6 bases, the J end by 4 bases, with 12 bases between. In germline, CDR1 is LGHNT, CDR2 FRNRAP. DNA for the CDR3: TGTGCTAGTGGCACGGACAGCTCCTATGGCTACACCTTC. Amino acid sequence: CASGTDSSYGYTF.

This chain connects TRBV6-1 to TRBJ2-2, with D hard to call. Germline CDR1 is MNHNS and CDR2 is SASEGT. V lost 6 bases and J 6 bases, leaving 8 bases between the germline ends. This CDR3 contains 12 residues. The CDR3 DNA reads TGTGCCAGCAGGGTACAGTCCGGGGAGCTGTTTTTT. It specifies CASRVQSGELFF.

In its sample, this clone ranks as medium-sized. The chain links TRBV19 to TRBJ1-6, with a possible D match to TRBD1 (6 bases). With 6 bases removed from V and 6 bases from J, the gap between germline ends came to 15 bases. This CDR3 contains 15 residues. The germline V gene encodes CDR1 LNHDA and CDR2 SQIVND (reference sequence). The CDR3 DNA follows: TGTGCCAGTAGCATTCAGGGGATTGGTAATTCACCCCTCCACTTT. This encodes CASSIQGIGNSPLHF.

The V and J genes are TRBV19 and TRBJ2-7; TRBD1 is a possible D gene (6 bases). CDR1 and CDR2 (germline): LNHDA, SQIVND (reference sequence). The CDR3 loop spans 15 amino acids. V dropped 4 bases and J dropped 3 bases, with 16 bases sitting between them. CDR3 DNA: TGTGCCAGTAGTACAACCTCCGGACAGTACTACGAGCAGTACTTC. Its translation is CASSTTSGQYYEQYF.

This chain links TRBV4-1 with TRBJ2-1; 7 bases fit TRBD2. The CDR3 contains 15 residues. The V gene's germline CDR1 is MGHRA and CDR2 YSYEKL. Unmatched junction bases numbered 5, after V lost 3 bases and J lost 3 bases. The CDR3 reads CASSQPLADYNEQFF. The CDR3 DNA follows: TGCGCCAGCAGCCAGCCCCTAGCGGACTACAATGAGCAGTTCTTC.

The chain couples TRBV19 to TRBJ2-5; tentatively, D is TRBD1 (6 bases). V lost 3 bases and J lost 5, with 16 bases in between. Germline loops: CDR1 LNHDA, CDR2 SQIVND (reference sequence). This CDR3 spans 15 amino acids. The CDR3 loop reads CASSITAGVGETQYF. The CDR3 nucleotides read TGTGCCAGTAGTATTACGGCAGGGGTTGGGGAGACCCAGTACTTC.

The J gene is TRBJ1-2, the V gene TRBV6-8; 9 nucleotides match TRBD1. The ends lost 5 bases at V and 6 bases at J; junction bases unmatched: 7. This CDR3 contains 14 residues. Germline assignment: CDR1 MNHGY and CDR2 SAAAGT. The CDR3 protein is CASSEQGAWNGYTF. CDR3 DNA: TGTGCCAGCAGTGAACAGGGGGCATGGAATGGCTACACCTTC.

The rearrangement links TRBV19 to TRBJ1-2, with TRBD1 matching over 9 bases. Germline assignment: CDR1 LNHDA and CDR2 SQIVND (reference sequence). V was clipped by 3 bases and J by 7 bases; unmatched bases: 18. CDR3 length: 18 amino acids. CDR3 sequence: CASSIRDREYSRGTGYTF. Here the CDR3 DNA reads TGTGCCAGTAGTATCCGGGACAGGGAGTATAGTAGAGGAACTGGCTACACCTTC.

V usage is TRBV7-9 and J usage is TRBJ1-2, with no clear D. The CDR3 covers 13 residues. Trimming left V 7 bases short and J 4 bases short, with 13 bases between. CDR1 is SEHNR and CDR2 is FQNEAQ in the germline V gene (reference sequence). CDR3 amino acids: CASKPNGPYGYTF. CDR3 sequence (DNA): TGTGCCAGCAAACCTAATGGGCCCTATGGCTACACCTTC.

J is TRBJ2-7 and V is TRBV10-2, with 8 bases matching TRBD1. The junction had 9 bases not matched to a gene; V was cut back by 7 bases and J by 4 bases. Germline CDR1 reads WSHSY; CDR2 reads SAAADI. The CDR3 is 14 residues long. The CDR3 sequence: CASTPRQGAYEQYF. The CDR3 DNA reads TGCGCCAGCACCCCGCGGCAGGGGGCGTACGAGCAGTACTTC.

In this sample, this clone turned up once. The rearrangement links TRBV27 to TRBJ2-2, with D unclear. Trimming cost V 7 bases and J 6 bases, with 6 bases left between them. The length of the CDR3 is 11 residues. Looked up from germline, CDR1 is MNHEY and CDR2 is SMNVEV (reference sequence). In DNA, the CDR3 is TGTGCCAGCACGAGTTCCGGGGAGCTGTTTTTT. It codes for CASTSSGELFF.

The rearrangement uses TRBV19 and TRBJ2-1; TRBD2 agrees at 14 bases. The CDR3 spans 16 residues. Per the germline V gene, CDR1 is LNHDA and CDR2 is SQIVND (reference sequence). V lost 6 bases and J lost 2; bases outside the gene matches: 3. The CDR3 DNA reads as TGTGCCAGTAGCAAGACTAGCGGGGGGGCCTACAATGAGCAGTTCTTC. Protein product: CASSKTSGGAYNEQFF.

The chain joins TRBV5-6 to TRBJ2-7; the D is unclear. Between the trimmed V and J ends, which lost 2 bases and 4 bases, there was a span of 10 bases. Germline V gene sequence: CDR1 SGHDT, CDR2 YYEEEE. The CDR3 runs 13 residues. The CDR3 region is CASSFPSQYEQYF. Here the CDR3 DNA reads TGTGCCAGCAGCTTCCCTAGTCAGTACGAGCAGTACTTC.

This clone was counted a single time. The rearrangement uses TRBV5-6 and TRBJ2-7, with 9 nucleotides matching TRBD1. The CDR3 is made up of 15 amino acids. Germline CDR1 is SGHDT and CDR2 is YYEEEE. V was clipped by 0 bases and J by 3 bases; unmatched bases: 4. The CDR3 region is CASSLEQGAYYEQYF. For the CDR3, the DNA is TGTGCCAGCAGCTTGGAACAGGGGGCGTACTACGAGCAGTACTTC.

This chain uses TRBV18 with TRBJ2-7; 7 bases align to TRBD1. Germline V gene data show CDR1 as KGHSH and CDR2 as LQKENI. J was trimmed by 6 bases and V by 5 bases; bases with no gene match: 7. This CDR3 is built from 13 residues. The DNA for the CDR3 is TGTGCCAGCTCAGATTACAGGGGCCGCGAGCAGTACTTC. Translating it yields CASSDYRGREQYF. The full variable domain, with the rest looked up from reference TRBV18 and TRBJ2-7, is NAGVMQNPRHLVRRRGQEARLRCSPMKGHSHVYWYRQLPEEGLKFMVYLQKENIIDESGMPKERFSAEFPKEGPSILRIQQVVRGDSAAYFCASSDYRGREQYFGPGTRLTVT.

The V call is TRBV7-6, the J call TRBJ2-1, with D unclear. CDR1 and CDR2 from the germline V gene are SGHVS and FNYEAQ. Trimming pared 1 base from V and 4 bases from J, leaving 5 bases between. This CDR3 contains 13 residues. DNA of the CDR3: TGTGCCAGCAGCTTAGTTCAATACAATGAGCAGTTCTTC. Amino acid sequence: CASSLVQYNEQFF.

The CDR3 nucleotides are TGTGCCAGCAGTTTGTTCCTCGGGAGGGGTTATGGCTACACCTTC. It specifies CASSLFLGRGYGYTF. The chain links TRBV28 to TRBJ1-2; maybe TRBD1 (5 bases). This CDR3 has 15 residues. The germline V gene encodes CDR1 MDHEN and CDR2 SYDVKM. The germline V and J ends were trimmed by 3 bases and 5 bases, with 16 bases remaining between them.

V gene TRBV28 combines with J gene TRBJ2-7; tentative D call: TRBD2 (5 bases). Trimming stripped 2 bases from V and 1 base from J, with 15 bases between. Germline CDR1 is MDHEN and CDR2 is SYDVKM. This CDR3 contains 16 residues. CDR3 residues: CASSLIMSRVSYEQYF. DNA for the CDR3: TGTGCCAGCAGTTTAATTATGTCGAGGGTGTCCTACGAGCAGTACTTC.

The V gene is TRBV11-2, the J gene TRBJ2-5; D gene unclear. Germline V gene sequence: CDR1 SGHAT, CDR2 FQNNGV. The CDR3 loop spans 16 amino acids. V lost 0 bases, J lost 5 bases, and 16 bases lay in between. The DNA for the CDR3 is TGTGCCAGCAGCTTAGATACCCCCCTCGCGATGGAGACCCAGTACTTC. This translates into CASSLDTPLAMETQYF. Combining the CDR3 with reference TRBV11-2 and TRBJ2-5 gives the whole variable domain EAGVAQSPRYKIIEKRQSVAFWCNPISGHATLYWYQQILGQGPKLLIQFQNNGVVDDSQLPKDRFSAERLKGVDSTLKIQPAKLEDSAVYLCASSLDTPLAMETQYFGPGTRLLVL.

The chain recombines TRBV7-9 with TRBJ2-7, with a tentative D call TRBD2 (6 bases). Trimming took off 5 bases at V and 5 bases at J, with 19 bases between the two ends. The CDR3 has 15 residues. From germline, CDR1 is SEHNR and CDR2 FQNEAQ (reference sequence). CDR3 region: CASSPPVGSSNEQYF. The CDR3 coding sequence is TGTGCCAGCAGCCCACCCGTCGGGAGTAGCAACGAGCAGTACTTC.

This chain joins TRBV5-8 and TRBJ1-2; TRBD1 might be the D (6 bases). Trimming removed 4 bases at V and 0 bases at J, with 13 bases between. The CDR3 loop spans 15 amino acids. The germline V gene encodes CDR1 SGHTS and CDR2 YDEGEE. The CDR3 DNA reads as TGTGCCAGCAGCCACCGACAGGCCCCTAACTATGGCTACACCTTC. Amino acids: CASSHRQAPNYGYTF.

J is TRBJ2-7 and V is TRBV30, with D unresolved. The CDR3 loop spans 14 amino acids. The V end lost 2 bases, the J end lost 1 base, and 12 bases lay between the germline ends. Looked up from germline, CDR1 is GTSNPN and CDR2 is SVGIG (reference sequence). CDR3 protein: CAWSWFGSSYEQYF. DNA for the CDR3: TGTGCCTGGAGTTGGTTTGGCAGTTCCTACGAGCAGTACTTC.